This T cell receptor (beta chain) was identified during a study of T-cell reconstitution after alpha-beta-depleted transplantation in children. This CDR3 contains 13 residues. Germline lookup yields CDR1 SNHLY and CDR2 FYNNEI. The V gene end was trimmed by 9 bases and the J gene end by 3 bases; junction bases not matched to a gene: 5. Library preparation (for TCRbeta) was performed with unique molecular identifiers. One entry per CDR3 protein results from TCRdb running MiXCR on the PCR reads. The profile shows around 700,000 distinct CDR3 sequences, roughly 13% of them singletons. General observations from the study: Counts and diversity of T cells one year after transplant came mostly from newly produced T cells. The origin of alpha-beta T cells about two months after transplant was reportedly several hundred expanded graft clones.

This clonotype was picked up many times. The target antigen is unknown. This sequence was found in a girl aged 2-10 years with congenital amegakaryocytic thrombocytopenia, due to receive a stem cell transplant. Sample: PBMCs, taken before TCRalphabeta/CD19-depleted stem cell transplant. The chain has TRBV2 and TRBJ2-3, with TRBD2 identical over 8 bases. DNA of the CDR3: TGTGCCAGTCGGGAGGGCCAGACAGATACGCAGTATTTT. Residues: CASREGQTDTQYF.